These T cell receptor beta chains were read from a single sample in a study of shared clonotypes between healthy human individuals. TCRdb's copy holds only in-frame clones and misses some; the assay was immunoSEQ multiplex PCR. This table has about 2.2 million clones, more than 85% appearing once. Sequences were obtained from naive CD8+ T cells from PBMCs. These receptors were taken from a man between 18 and 35 years old in good health. Some clones in this sample may be carry-over from other donors' samples. CDR3s include the opening cysteine and the closing phenylalanine or tryptophan. A D gene is named only where the DNA matches it firmly. Rows may omit the clone size; those that give it use once, few, many or a size class.

J gene: TRBJ2-5; D gene: TRBD2; V gene: TRBV7-9; CDR3 length: 14; clone size: -; CDR3 protein: CASSFVGGEETQYF; CDR3 DNA: TGTGCCAGCAGCTTCGTCGGGGGGGAAGAGACCCAGTACTTC
J gene: TRBJ2-1; D gene: TRBD2; V gene: TRBV7-2; CDR3 length: 14; clone size: -; CDR3 protein: CASSPTSAMSEQFF; CDR3 DNA: TGTGCCAGCAGCCCGACTAGCGCAATGAGTGAGCAGTTCTTC
J gene: TRBJ2-1; D gene: -; V gene: TRBV4-1; CDR3 length: 16; clone size: -; CDR3 protein: CASSQYRGRLGNEQFF; CDR3 DNA: TGCGCCAGCAGCCAATATAGAGGGAGACTCGGGAATGAGCAGTTCTTC
J gene: TRBJ2-2; D gene: -; V gene: TRBV21-1; CDR3 length: 18; clone size: -; CDR3 protein: CASRKASTSGGYTGELFF; CDR3 DNA: TGTGCCAGCAGGAAGGCCTCGACTAGCGGGGGGTACACCGGGGAGCTGTTTTTT
J gene: TRBJ2-1; D gene: TRBD2; V gene: TRBV9; CDR3 length: 15; clone size: few; CDR3 protein: CASSVGLAEFNEQFF; CDR3 DNA: TGTGCCAGCAGCGTAGGGCTAGCGGAGTTCAATGAGCAGTTCTTC
J gene: TRBJ2-3; D gene: -; V gene: TRBV5-1; CDR3 length: 15; clone size: -; CDR3 protein: CASSQITSGTDTQYF; CDR3 DNA: TGCGCCAGCAGCCAGATCACCTCGGGCACAGATACGCAGTATTTT
J gene: TRBJ2-1; D gene: TRBD1; V gene: TRBV10-2; CDR3 length: 15; clone size: -; CDR3 protein: CASRQGLSSYNEQFF; CDR3 DNA: TGCGCCAGTCGACAGGGGCTTAGCTCCTACAATGAGCAGTTCTTC
J gene: TRBJ1-2; D gene: -; V gene: TRBV10-2; CDR3 length: 14; clone size: -; CDR3 protein: CASSEMRSPPGYTF; CDR3 DNA: TGCGCCAGCAGTGAGATGCGGTCCCCTCCTGGCTACACCTTC
J gene: TRBJ2-7; D gene: TRBD1; V gene: TRBV28; CDR3 length: 14; clone size: once; CDR3 protein: CATRGRGQLYEQYF; CDR3 DNA: TGTGCCACCCGGGGCAGGGGGCAACTCTACGAGCAGTACTTC
J gene: TRBJ2-7; D gene: -; V gene: TRBV5-4; CDR3 length: 12; clone size: -; CDR3 protein: CASSFPDTEQYF; CDR3 DNA: TGTGCCAGCAGCTTCCCCGACACCGAGCAGTACTTC